Included here is one T cell receptor beta chain sequence, with context. Antigen specificity is unknown. The data stem from a study of blood T cells in healthy people across ages. Study-wide findings and caveats: Percentage of naive T cells showed a strong correlation with TCR beta diversity. Both naive CD4+ cell counts and diversity were greater in long-lived donors than in aged donors.

A J-beta primer mix and a sample-barcoded 5' primer were used in a second PCR of roughly 6 to 11 cycles. MiXCR, applied by TCRdb to the 5' RACE reads, yields one record per CDR3 protein. This table holds 800,000 to 900,000 distinct CDR3 sequences, 62% found once. Between the trimmed V and J ends, which lost 6 bases and 8 bases, there was a span of 12 bases. This CDR3 is 12 amino acids long. Germline V CDR1 and CDR2: MNHEY, SVGEGT. The sequencing sample was made of blood. J is TRBJ2-3 and V is TRBV6-2 or TRBV6-3; D gene unclear. The origin of this receptor is a man aged 30-40 years in good health. For the CDR3, the DNA is TGTGCCAGCAGGAGGTCTCCAGGTACGCAGTATTTT. Amino acid sequence: CASRRSPGTQYF.